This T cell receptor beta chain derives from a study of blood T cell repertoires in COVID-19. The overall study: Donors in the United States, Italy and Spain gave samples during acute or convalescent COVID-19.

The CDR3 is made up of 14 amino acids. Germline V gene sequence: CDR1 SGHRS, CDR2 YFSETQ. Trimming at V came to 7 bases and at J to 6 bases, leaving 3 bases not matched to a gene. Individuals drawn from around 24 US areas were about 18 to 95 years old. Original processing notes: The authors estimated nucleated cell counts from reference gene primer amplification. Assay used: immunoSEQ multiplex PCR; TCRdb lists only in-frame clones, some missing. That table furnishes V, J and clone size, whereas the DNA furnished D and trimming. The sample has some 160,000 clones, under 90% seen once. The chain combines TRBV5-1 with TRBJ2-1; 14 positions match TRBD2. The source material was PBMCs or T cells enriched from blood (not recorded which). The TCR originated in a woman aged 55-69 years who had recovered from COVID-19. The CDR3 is CASQTSGGANEQFF. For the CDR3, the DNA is TGCGCCAGCCAGACTAGCGGGGGGGCCAATGAGCAGTTCTTC.